This T cell receptor beta chain was found in a study of early T cells in non-severe SARS-CoV-2 infection. About the study: Sequencing of unsorted whole blood was done on bulk RNA, leaving chains unpaired. Study-wide points: The matching step, a VDJdb search, favored anti-spike CD8 responses and missed private and CD4 specificities.

This clonotype has ten or more counts. Its antigen remains unknown. TCRdb reanalysed the 5' RACE reads using MiXCR and keeps one entry per CDR3 protein. The profile shows approximately 76,000 distinct CDR3 sequences, 11% to 15% of them singletons. CDR3 length: 13 residues. The V and J ends lost 6 bases and 8 bases, in that order; junction bases with no gene match: 8. Germline CDR1 is ENHRY and CDR2 is SYGVKD. The chain combines TRBV10-3 with TRBJ1-2; 8 bases map to TRBD1. The material sequenced was whole blood. The receptor comes from an adult who was a healthcare worker with PCR-confirmed SARS-CoV-2 infection or an uninfected control (not recorded which). The CDR3 loop is CAISQDREGGYTF. The DNA for the CDR3 is TGTGCCATCAGCCAGGACAGGGAAGGCGGCTACACCTTC.